The 5 T cell receptor beta chains in this list originate from one sample, sequenced in a study of blood T cell repertoires in COVID-19. The method was immunoSEQ multiplex PCR; TCRdb's version includes in-frame clones alone and lacks a portion of them. The table shows hundreds of thousands of clones, with 86% occurring only once. The specimen sequenced was peripheral blood. Receptors originate from a woman aged 70-85 years with COVID-19, enrolled during active disease.

The chain couples TRBV9 to TRBJ1-2; 10 positions match TRBD1. V trimming: 2 bases; J trimming: 4 bases; junction bases outside the gene matches: 2. This CDR3 has 14 residues. Germline CDR1 reads SGDLS; CDR2 reads YYNGEE. CDR3 protein: CASSVGQGSYGYTF. The CDR3 bases are TGTGCCAGCAGCGTGGGACAGGGGAGCTATGGCTACACCTTC.

The genes are TRBV5-6 and TRBJ1-1; possibly TRBD1 for D (6 bases). V was clipped by 1 base and J by 7 bases, with 17 bases between them. This CDR3 has 15 amino acids. Germline V gene data show CDR1 as SGHDT and CDR2 as YYEEEE. This CDR3 reads CASSLFTGYDHEAFF. The CDR3, as DNA: TGTGCCAGCAGCTTGTTTACAGGGTATGACCATGAAGCTTTCTTT.

This chain uses TRBV27 with TRBJ2-1; D is ambiguous. CDR3 length equals 10 residues. The germline V gene encodes CDR1 MNHEY and CDR2 SMNVEV (reference sequence). Between the trimmed V and J ends, which lost 6 bases and 7 bases, there was a span of 4 bases. The CDR3 sequence is CASRQNEQFF. The CDR3 region has the DNA TGTGCCAGCAGACAAAATGAGCAGTTCTTC.

The chain employs TRBV7-9 and TRBJ1-5; possibly TRBD1 for D (5 bases). The CDR3 has 13 amino acids. Germline loops: CDR1 SEHNR, CDR2 FQNEAQ (reference sequence). The V end lost 7 bases, the J end lost 7 bases, and 14 bases lay between the germline ends. The CDR3 nucleotides are TGTGCCAGCAACCAGGGCGTAGACCAGCCCCAGCATTTT. Residues: CASNQGVDQPQHF.

Here the CDR3 DNA reads TGTGCCAGCAGTTCGATACAGGCCTACGAGCAGTACTTC. Translation: CASSSIQAYEQYF. This sequence joins TRBV28 and TRBJ2-7; TRBD1 is a possible D gene (5 bases). The CDR3 is 13 amino acids. V was pared by 4 bases and J by 2 bases, with 9 bases between. The germline V gene encodes CDR1 MDHEN and CDR2 SYDVKM.